A single sample gave rise to the 32 T cell receptor beta chains below, sequenced in a study of cytomegalovirus exposure and HLA in healthy donors. The PCR employed 60 Vbeta primers together with 13 Jbeta primers. TCRdb's table, derived via immunoSEQ multiplex PCR, lists solely in-frame clones and lacks some. The data show 150,000 or so clones, roughly four fifths seen once. Sequenced input: PBMCs. The receptors originated from a man aged 18 to 29 in good health and CMV-seropositive.

V gene TRBV4-1 combines with J gene TRBJ2-2; 9 positions agree with TRBD2. The CDR3 has 17 residues. From germline, CDR1 is MGHRA and CDR2 YSYEKL. Unmatched junction bases numbered 12, after V lost 4 bases and J lost 6 bases. CDR3 bases: TGCGCCAGCAGCCCCGGACTAGCGAGCGTAGTGGCCGGGGAGCTGTTTTTT. Its protein is CASSPGLASVVAGELFF.

V and J are TRBV2 and TRBJ1-2; D remains ambiguous. In germline, CDR1 is SNHLY, CDR2 FYNNEI. CDR3 length: 13 residues. Trimming took 6 bases from V and 7 from J, leaving 15 bases between them. The CDR3 region has the DNA TGTGCCAGCAGGGATCCAGGAGGGTTTGGCTACACCTTC. Translated, it gives CASRDPGGFGYTF.

This clone has only one observation. The V call is TRBV7-2, the J call TRBJ2-7; D might be TRBD1 (6 bases). V shed 5 bases and J shed 5 bases, with 16 bases lying between them. CDR3 size: 14 residues. Germline values: CDR1 SGHTA, CDR2 FQGNSA. The CDR3 bases are TGTGCCAGCAGCACGAGGGCAGGGGACCACGAGCAGTACTTC. Protein product: CASSTRAGDHEQYF.

The chain carries TRBV19 and TRBJ1-5, with 7 nucleotides matching TRBD1. The germline V gene has CDR1 LNHDA and CDR2 SQIVND (reference sequence). Trimming took 5 bases from V and 3 from J; bases not matched to a gene: 7. This CDR3 is built from 15 residues. CDR3 residues: CASSWTTGVNQPQHF. CDR3 sequence (DNA): TGTGCCAGTAGTTGGACAACAGGGGTCAATCAGCCCCAGCATTTT. The complete variable domain, with remaining parts taken from reference TRBV19 and TRBJ1-5, reads DGGITQSPKYLFRKEGQNVTLSCEQNLNHDAMYWYRQDPGQGLRLIYYSQIVNDFQKGDIAEGYSVSREKKESFPLTVTSAQKNPTAFYLCASSWTTGVNQPQHFGDGTRLSIL.

This chain connects TRBV2 to TRBJ1-4, with TRBD1 identical over 7 bases. Per the germline V gene, CDR1 is SNHLY and CDR2 is FYNNEI. The CDR3 is made up of 14 amino acids. The V segment lost 5 bases and the J segment 8 bases; nucleotides outside the gene matches: 8. Here the CDR3 DNA reads TGTGCCAGCAGTTATACAGGGGTTAGAGAAAAACTGTTTTTT. The encoded protein is CASSYTGVREKLFF.

The chain uses TRBV7-9 and TRBJ2-7, with 10 nucleotides matching TRBD2. Germline assignment: CDR1 SEHNR and CDR2 FQNEAQ (reference sequence). Trimming took 5 bases from V and 3 from J; bases not matched to a gene: 7. This CDR3 is 15 amino acids long. CDR3 nucleotide sequence: TGTGCCAGCAGCAAACCGGGACTAGCGAACTACGAGCAGTACTTC. It yields the protein CASSKPGLANYEQYF.

In this sample, this clone turned up a few times. The V gene is TRBV7-3, the J gene TRBJ1-1; no definite D call. Trimming pared 4 bases from V and 3 bases from J, leaving 6 bases between. Germline V lookup: CDR1 SGHTA, CDR2 FQGTGA. This CDR3 is 12 amino acids long. CDR3 bases: TGTGCCAGCAGCTGGAGGGACACTGAAGCTTTCTTT. Translating gives CASSWRDTEAFF.

CDR3 sequence (DNA): TGTGCCAGCAGTGAGGTCCACAGGGGGAACACTGAAGCTTTCTTT. Residues: CASSEVHRGNTEAFF. The chain recombines TRBV6-1 with TRBJ1-1; 7 nucleotides align to TRBD1. J gave up 1 base and V 3 bases, and 5 bases lay outside the gene matches. The CDR3 consists of 15 residues. Germline V gene sequence: CDR1 MNHNS, CDR2 SASEGT.

The gene calls are TRBV5-6 and TRBJ1-4, with D tentatively TRBD1 (5 bases). The CDR3 totals 13 residues. Trimming took 3 bases from V and 13 from J, leaving 16 bases between them. The germline V gene encodes CDR1 SGHDT and CDR2 YYEEEE. The CDR3 sequence is CASSSTDSPRLFF. The DNA for the CDR3 is TGTGCCAGCAGCTCAACTGACAGCCCCAGACTGTTTTTT. Looking up the rest from reference TRBV5-6 and TRBJ1-4 gives the full variable domain: DAGVTQSPTHLIKTRGQQVTLRCSPKSGHDTVSWYQQALGQGPQFIFQYYEEEERQRGNFPDRFSGHQFPNYSSELNVNALLLGDSALYLCASSSTDSPRLFFGSGTQLSVL.

This clone was picked up a small number of times. This chain joins TRBV6-1 and TRBJ1-5; possible D gene TRBD1, 5 bases. V shed 0 bases and J shed 7 bases, with 13 bases lying between them. The length of the CDR3 is 15 residues. Per the germline V gene, CDR1 is MNHNS and CDR2 is SASEGT. The CDR3 nucleotides read TGTGCCAGCAGTGAAGCGCGGGGCCTTGGGCAGCCCCAGCATTTT. Its protein product is CASSEARGLGQPQHF.

This clone turned up a few times. CDR3 nucleotide sequence: TGTGCCAGCAGCTTTGGCCGTACCGGCAATCAGCCCCAGCATTTT. It yields the protein CASSFGRTGNQPQHF. V and J are TRBV7-9 and TRBJ1-5; D is undetermined. Germline CDR1 SEHNR, CDR2 FQNEAQ (reference sequence). Trimming removed 3 bases from V and 2 bases from J, with 11 bases in between. The CDR3 extends over 15 amino acids.

This chain uses TRBV28 with TRBJ1-2; TRBD1 matches 9 bases. Trimming took 4 bases from V and 3 from J; bases not matched to a gene: 6. This CDR3 comprises 15 residues. Germline V lookup: CDR1 MDHEN, CDR2 SYDVKM. As DNA, the CDR3 is TGTGCCAGCAGTTCCGGACAGGGGTTGGACTATGGCTACACCTTC. This sequence encodes CASSSGQGLDYGYTF.

The rearrangement joins TRBV6-5 to TRBJ1-5; 8 bases are a match to TRBD1. This CDR3 has 15 residues. After removal of 6 bases from V and 3 bases from J, the junction contained 7 bases not matched to a gene. In germline, CDR1 is MNHEY, CDR2 SVGAGI. The CDR3 loop reads CASRRDRGPNQPQHF. CDR3 coding DNA: TGTGCCAGCAGGCGAGACAGGGGCCCCAATCAGCCCCAGCATTTT.

The rearrangement uses TRBV28 and TRBJ1-1, with 9 bases identical to TRBD1. Germline loops: CDR1 MDHEN, CDR2 SYDVKM. This CDR3 contains 13 residues. Trimming at V came to 4 bases and at J to 5 bases, leaving 2 bases not matched to a gene. CDR3 nucleotide sequence: TGTGCCAGCAGTTGGACAGGGGAGACTGAAGCTTTCTTT. Its protein is CASSWTGETEAFF.

The V call is TRBV29-1, the J call TRBJ2-2; D is unresolved. The length of the CDR3 is 13 residues. From germline, CDR1 is SQVTM and CDR2 ANQGSEA. V lost 4 bases and J 1 base, leaving 7 bases between the germline ends. CDR3 in DNA: TGCAGCGTTGTGGCCGTGAACACCGGGGAGCTGTTTTTT. This sequence encodes CSVVAVNTGELFF.

This chain connects TRBV30 to TRBJ2-1, with D possibly matching TRBD2 (6 bases). Trimming removed 1 base at V and 0 bases at J, with 10 bases between. The germline gives CDR1 GTSNPN, CDR2 SVGIG (reference sequence). This CDR3 region has 15 residues. CDR3 coding DNA: TGTGCCTGGAGTGGCGAGCGGGCCTCCTACAATGAGCAGTTCTTC. Translating gives CAWSGERASYNEQFF.

The chain is built from TRBV23-1 and TRBJ2-1, with 10 bases identical to TRBD2. TRBV23-1 is flagged as an ORF with uncertain function. Trimming took 7 bases from V and 6 from J; bases not matched to a gene: 12. The CDR3 length is 16 residues. Here the CDR3 DNA reads TGCGCCAGCACCCGAGGTAGGCTAGCGGGAGCCAATGAGCAGTTCTTC. It is translated as CASTRGRLAGANEQFF.

The chain recombines TRBV28 with TRBJ2-3, with 9 bases matching TRBD1. The junction had 12 bases not matched to a gene; V was cut back by 4 bases and J by 4 bases. Germline V gene sequence: CDR1 MDHEN, CDR2 SYDVKM. This CDR3 has 17 residues. The CDR3 spells CASSSHPGQGRADTQYF. As DNA, the CDR3 is TGTGCCAGCAGTTCTCACCCGGGACAGGGAAGAGCAGATACGCAGTATTTT.

The chain couples TRBV4-1 to TRBJ2-5; D is possibly TRBD2 (6 bases). V lost 2 bases, J lost 3 bases, and 13 bases lay in between. The germline gives CDR1 MGHRA, CDR2 YSYEKL. The CDR3 has 15 residues. The CDR3 DNA sequence: TGCGCCAGCAGCCAAATCGGAGGGGCCAAAGAGACCCAGTACTTC. Protein product: CASSQIGGAKETQYF.

This chain connects TRBV11-2 to TRBJ2-1; D possibly corresponds to TRBD2 (6 bases). V was clipped by 4 bases and J by 2 bases, with 18 bases between them. Germline V gene sequence: CDR1 SGHAT, CDR2 FQNNGV. The CDR3 totals 17 residues. The DNA of the CDR3 is TGTGCCAGCAGCTCGTTTCGAGGGACTCCTACCTACAATGAGCAGTTCTTC. The encoded protein is CASSSFRGTPTYNEQFF.

The chain links TRBV6-5 to TRBJ1-2; possibly TRBD1 for D (5 bases). Germline CDR1 is MNHEY and CDR2 is SVGAGI. The V end lost 0 bases, the J end lost 4 bases, and 9 bases lay between the germline ends. This CDR3 region has 14 residues. The CDR3 loop is CASSYSNRGYGYTF. In DNA form, the CDR3 reads TGTGCCAGCAGTTACTCGAATAGGGGCTATGGCTACACCTTC.

The V and J genes are TRBV7-9 and TRBJ2-2, with D maybe TRBD1 (8 bases). Germline values: CDR1 SEHNR, CDR2 FQNEAQ (reference sequence). V was shortened by 8 bases and J by 4 bases, with 20 bases between the two germline ends. The CDR3 loop spans 16 amino acids. CDR3 residues: CASLVGGTGVTGELFF. Here the CDR3 DNA reads TGTGCCAGCTTGGTGGGGGGGACAGGTGTCACCGGGGAGCTGTTTTTT.

The chain joins TRBV7-9 to TRBJ2-1; 12 bases map to TRBD2. The CDR3 is made up of 15 amino acids. Germline V CDR1 and CDR2: SEHNR, FQNEAQ (reference sequence). Trimming cost V 4 bases and J 6 bases; bases outside gene matches: 4. The CDR3 nucleotides are TGTGCCAGCAGCTCGCTAGCGGGAGGGCTCAATGAGCAGTTCTTC. The encoded protein is CASSSLAGGLNEQFF.

The chain couples TRBV28 to TRBJ1-2, with TRBD1 identical over 8 bases. This CDR3 region has 16 residues. CDR1 and CDR2 (germline): MDHEN, SYDVKM. J was trimmed by 4 bases and V by 11 bases; bases with no gene match: 18. The CDR3 DNA sequence: TGTGCCCATCAACGCTCGAGACCAGGGGGCAGCTATGGCTACACCTTC. Translation: CAHQRSRPGGSYGYTF.

The V gene is TRBV6-6, the J gene TRBJ2-1; a possible D gene is TRBD1 (6 bases). This CDR3 is 11 amino acids long. Deletions cut 5 bases from V and 8 bases from J, with 7 bases between. Germline V gene lookup returns CDR1 MNHNY and CDR2 SVGAGI (reference sequence). The CDR3 bases are TGTGCCAGCAGTGGGGGCCATGAGCAGTTCTTC. Translation gives CASSGGHEQFF.

The chain recombines TRBV11-2 with TRBJ2-1; 9 nucleotides agree with TRBD2. The germline V gene has CDR1 SGHAT and CDR2 FQNNGV. The length of the CDR3 is 15 residues. Germline trimming cut 7 bases from V and 4 bases from J; bases unmatched to any gene: 8. CDR3: CASTISTSGYNEQFF. The CDR3 DNA reads as TGTGCCAGCACCATTTCGACTAGCGGTTACAATGAGCAGTTCTTC.

This clone was found a few times. The CDR3 region has the DNA TGTGCCAGCTCACCACGAGAGGCAGGGGGCCCGGAGGCTAACTATGGCTACACCTTC. It codes for CASSPREAGGPEANYGYTF. V usage is TRBV18 and J usage is TRBJ1-2; 8 bases are a match to TRBD1. Germline CDR1 reads KGHSH; CDR2 reads LQKENI. The junction had 13 bases not matched to a gene; V was cut back by 1 base and J by 0 bases. This CDR3 is built from 19 residues.

This chain connects TRBV28 to TRBJ1-1, with TRBD1 as a possible D gene (5 bases). CDR3 length equals 15 residues. Germline V lookup: CDR1 MDHEN, CDR2 SYDVKM. V shed 8 bases and J shed 0 bases, with 16 bases lying between them. The CDR3 sequence is CASGSRQQLNTEAFF. For the CDR3, the DNA is TGTGCCAGCGGTTCGCGACAGCAACTGAACACTGAAGCTTTCTTT.

The V call is TRBV5-8, the J call TRBJ1-4; D is perhaps TRBD1 (6 bases). V lost 4 bases and J lost 5, with 12 bases in between. From germline, CDR1 is SGHTS and CDR2 YDEGEE. The CDR3 extends over 14 amino acids. CDR3 region: CASSGQNRNEKLFF. The CDR3 DNA is TGTGCCAGCAGCGGACAGAACCGAAATGAAAAACTGTTTTTT.

This clone was observed once. The CDR3 sequence is CASSFRGREFLRNTEAFF. The CDR3 bases are TGTGCCAGCAGCTTCAGGGGGCGGGAGTTTTTGAGGAACACTGAAGCTTTCTTT. The chain recombines TRBV11-2 with TRBJ1-1, with TRBD1 identical over 8 bases. Germline V gene data show CDR1 as SGHAT and CDR2 as FQNNGV. CDR3 length equals 18 residues. With V trimmed by 3 bases and J by 1 base, 13 bases remained unmatched.

The CDR3 bases are TGTGCCATCAGTGACCGAGATCAAGGGGCGGCCTCCTACGAGCAGTACTTC. Translated: CAISDRDQGAASYEQYF. This rearrangement joins TRBV10-3 to TRBJ2-7; weak D call: TRBD1 (5 bases). Per germline, CDR1 ENHRY and CDR2 SYGVKD. The V gene lost 3 bases and the J gene lost 0 bases, with 18 bases spanning the gap. The CDR3 is 17 residues long.

This clone was found once. This sequence joins TRBV19 and TRBJ1-1; the match to TRBD1 covers 8 bases. V trimming: 6 bases; J trimming: 2 bases; junction bases outside the gene matches: 5. The CDR3 length is 14 residues. From germline, CDR1 is LNHDA and CDR2 SQIVND (reference sequence). CDR3 nucleotide sequence: TGTGCCAGTAGGGCCGGGACAGGTAACACTGAAGCTTTCTTT. This sequence encodes CASRAGTGNTEAFF.